This T cell receptor (beta chain) was recovered during a study of PD-L1 blockade in urothelial cancer (dated by TCRdb to between 2016 and 2019). Study-wide context: Every patient began therapy in 2014 and was given atezolizumab 1,200 mg intravenously every 3 weeks. About 85% of the roughly 29 patients were identified as males with urothelial cancer of bladder origin, and a prior smoking history was reported by 18 of 29 patients. Patients had an ECOG performance status of 0 or 1 and had received between 0 and 3 prior chemotherapy regimens. Blood samples were analyzed at 3 weeks after treatment start (second dose) and at 6 weeks after treatment start. Blood samples gave a median of around 140,000 T cells and under 85,000 unique TCRs, with a median clonality of approximately 0.078. The study, an exploratory multi-omic analysis, examined somatic, immune and clinical correlates of response to PD-L1 blockade with atezolizumab in urothelial cancer. Pretreatment tumor samples and matched peripheral blood, collected serially before and after atezolizumab treatment, underwent TCR sequencing. Durable clinical benefit was defined as a progression-free survival longer than 6 months, and TCR features were additionally tested against progression-free survival and overall survival. In the same patients who had TCR sequencing, pretreatment tumors also underwent whole exome sequencing and RNA sequencing. Several patients reached durable clinical benefit, while about 20 patients did not. Pretreatment blood TCR-seq was available for about 30 patients, at least one posttreatment blood collection was obtained for 25 or so patients, and tumor TCR-seq was available for 25 or so patients.

Synthetic TCR analog templates were spiked into each PCR to estimate absolute template abundance from read counts. TCRbeta CDR3 regions were amplified from genomic DNA with bias-controlled V and J gene primers using the immunoSEQ assay. Sequencing of rearranged TCRbeta segments was performed at approximately 20X coverage. As for the original processing: Clustering was used to correct sequencing errors, and CDR3s were annotated against IMGT so that V, D and J genes could be assigned. Downstream analyses used only productive TCRbeta rearrangements and left out out-of-frame or stop-codon sequences. To compute clonality, Shannon entropy was normalized by the log of the number of unique productive sequences and then subtracted from one. Fisher's exact test with Benjamini-Hochberg correction, using a cutoff of adjusted p below 0.01, was how clones that differed between time points or between blood and tumor were identified. TCRdb limited this immuneACCESS table to in-frame rearrangements with V and J called. A share of clones is missing; checked studies link under half to unresolved V genes, and the rest is unexplained. V, J and clone size reflect that table, while D and trimming were determined from the DNA. The table for this sample lists around 45,000 clones; 80% of them were counted only once. The ten most abundant clones make up 15% to 20% of the sample.

Reading from cysteine to phenylalanine, the CDR3 counts 14 amino acids. The kept DNA is CDR3 alone, 42 bases in frame from the first base. CDR1 is given as LNHDA and CDR2 as SQIVND, both from the germline V gene (reference sequence). V was cut back by 5 bases and J by 5 bases, leaving a gap of 12 bases between them. The sample's time point label, in plain terms: pretreatment peripheral blood. The cohort comprised 29 patients with locally advanced or metastatic urothelial carcinoma treated at Memorial Sloan Kettering on a trial protocol. Peripheral blood mononuclear cells were collected pretreatment and during treatment, at between 1 and 8 total time points per patient. The Qiagen DNeasy Blood extraction kit was used to purify genomic DNA from total PBMCs and tumor samples. PBMCs were collected pretreatment and during treatment, and were isolated and stored as previously described. General study outcomes and caveats: Greater expansion of tumor-associated TCR clones in peripheral blood 3 weeks after the start of treatment was observed in patients with durable benefit (n of about 24, p = 0.022). A pretreatment peripheral blood TCR clonality below the median was linked to improved progression-free and overall survival. Because the sample size was small (n ≈ 28) and many of the analyses were exploratory, the results are meant to be hypothesis-generating.

This clone was counted only a few times. It has no known antigen specificity. Base qualities are not provided; no much larger clone lies one nucleotide away. The sample here was PBMCs, taken around atezolizumab (anti-PD-L1) treatment. The rearranged segments are TRBV19 and TRBJ2-2, with TRBD2 tentatively as D gene (6 bases match). This TCR was sampled from a man aged 60-69 years with urothelial cancer. The CDR3 reads as follows: CASSPKTRTGELFF. At the DNA level, the sequence is TGTGCCAGTAGTCCTAAGACTAGAACCGGGGAGCTGTTTTTT.